These 20 T cell receptor beta chains originate from one sample sequenced in a study of control samples from healthy donors and cancer patients. Sequenced by immunoSEQ multiplex PCR; TCRdb stores in-frame clones only, minus some. The table lists 150,000 to 200,000 clones, less than 95% of them singletons. The sequenced material came from PBMCs. These receptors were collected from a man between 60 and 70 years old with colorectal cancer.

The CDR3 DNA sequence: TGTGCCTGGAGTGTAGGGGGGTTCAGCTCTGGAAACACCATATATTTT. As protein: CAWSVGGFSSGNTIYF. The J gene is TRBJ1-3, the V gene TRBV30, with a possible D match to TRBD1 (6 bases). V lost 0 bases, J lost 0 bases, and 12 bases lay in between. Per the germline V gene, CDR1 is GTSNPN and CDR2 is SVGIG (reference sequence). The CDR3 contains 16 residues.

The V and J genes are TRBV6-5 and TRBJ1-6; D possibly corresponds to TRBD1 (6 bases). V lost 5 bases to trimming and J lost 7 bases, with 12 bases between them. This CDR3 comprises 14 residues. Germline-derived CDR1 and CDR2 are MNHEY and SVGAGI. The CDR3, as DNA: TGTGCCAGCAGTCGGGCAGGGGTCAATTCACCCCTCCACTTT. Translated, it gives CASSRAGVNSPLHF.

This rearrangement joins TRBV19 to TRBJ1-1; a possible D gene is TRBD1 (6 bases). CDR3 size: 13 residues. The germline V gene has CDR1 LNHDA and CDR2 SQIVND (reference sequence). V was cut by 3 bases and J by 13 bases, with 18 bases left in between. CDR3 DNA: TGTGCCAGTAGTATGGGGGCGGGCTTTGGCGGTTTCTTT. It codes for CASSMGAGFGGFF.

J is TRBJ1-2 and V is TRBV4-1; D is uncertain. CDR1 and CDR2 from the germline V gene are MGHRA and YSYEKL. The CDR3 has 14 residues. Trimming removed 1 base from V and 8 bases from J, with 14 bases in between. CDR3 loop: CASSQGTEVQGYTF. In DNA form, the CDR3 reads TGCGCCAGCAGCCAAGGGACCGAGGTTCAGGGCTACACCTTC.

This rearrangement joins TRBV10-3 to TRBJ2-1; possibly TRBD1 for D (7 bases). The V end lost 4 bases, the J end lost 3 bases, and 19 bases lay between the germline ends. The CDR3 sequence is 17 residues long. Germline-derived CDR1 and CDR2 are ENHRY and SYGVKD. This chain's CDR3 is CAISGKRQGGLYNEQFF. The CDR3 coding sequence is TGTGCCATCAGTGGGAAACGACAGGGAGGCCTCTACAATGAGCAGTTCTTC.

The chain couples TRBV24-1 to TRBJ2-3; the D gene could be TRBD1 or TRBD2 (5 bases each). Germline CDR1 and CDR2: KGHDR and SFDVKD. The CDR3 has 14 amino acids. The V gene lost 4 bases and the J gene lost 2 bases, with 9 bases spanning the gap. CDR3 loop: CATSELGTTDTQYF. The DNA for the CDR3 is TGTGCCACCAGTGAGCTAGGGACCACAGATACGCAGTATTTT.

CDR3 amino acids: CASRQTGGKGYEQYF. Written as DNA, the CDR3 is TGTGCCAGCAGACAAACAGGGGGCAAAGGCTACGAGCAGTACTTC. This chain links TRBV11-2 with TRBJ2-7, with TRBD1 identical over 9 bases. V dropped 6 bases and J dropped 3; count of bases not matched to a gene: 9. The V gene's germline CDR1 is SGHAT and CDR2 FQNNGV. This CDR3 has 15 amino acids.

The V call is TRBV6-6, the J call TRBJ2-2, with 10 bases that match TRBD2. Unmatched junction bases numbered 3, after V lost 2 bases and J lost 6 bases. The germline V gene encodes CDR1 MNHNY and CDR2 SVGAGI (reference sequence). The CDR3 extends over 15 amino acids. The CDR3: CASSYSGGGPGELFF. The DNA of the CDR3 is TGTGCCAGCAGTTACAGCGGGGGGGGGCCCGGGGAGCTGTTTTTT.

This clone was detected once. The rearrangement joins TRBV7-2 to TRBJ2-5; TRBD2 might be the D (7 bases). V was shortened by 1 base and J by 6 bases, with 12 bases between the two germline ends. In germline, CDR1 is SGHTA, CDR2 FQGNSA. This CDR3 has 14 residues. The CDR3 region is CASSLEGGYKTQYF. DNA for the CDR3: TGTGCCAGCAGCTTAGAGGGGGGGTACAAGACCCAGTACTTC.

The genes are TRBV19 and TRBJ1-5, with TRBD1 matching over 8 bases. The V gene's germline CDR1 is LNHDA and CDR2 SQIVND (reference sequence). Trimming removed 4 bases from V and 0 bases from J; junction bases left unmatched: 17. The CDR3 totals 20 residues. CDR3 loop: CASSTGDRQGAQYSNQPQHF. CDR3 nucleotides: TGTGCCAGTAGTACCGGGGACAGGCAGGGAGCCCAATATAGCAATCAGCCCCAGCATTTT.

V gene TRBV19 combines with J gene TRBJ1-4; perhaps TRBD1 as D (5 bases). V dropped 6 bases and J dropped 0 bases, with 17 bases sitting between them. The CDR3 has 17 residues. Germline V gene lookup returns CDR1 LNHDA and CDR2 SQIVND (reference sequence). The CDR3 sequence is CASSYSGRGATNEKLFF. As DNA, the CDR3 is TGTGCCAGTAGCTACTCAGGGAGGGGAGCAACTAATGAAAAACTGTTTTTT.

The chain carries TRBV4-1 and TRBJ1-3; D unresolved. V dropped 0 bases and J dropped 0 bases, with 21 bases sitting between them. The CDR3 runs 20 residues. The germline gives CDR1 MGHRA, CDR2 YSYEKL. CDR3 amino acids: CASSQDPMSLIRYSGNTIYF. Here the CDR3 DNA reads TGCGCCAGCAGCCAAGACCCGATGTCCCTGATCCGATACTCTGGAAACACCATATATTTT.

The rearrangement joins TRBV5-6 to TRBJ2-3; TRBD2 agrees at 12 bases. V shed 4 bases, J shed 2 bases, and the junction held 5 bases outside the gene matches. Germline V lookup: CDR1 SGHDT, CDR2 YYEEEE. The CDR3 length is 16 residues. The CDR3 DNA reads TGTGCCAGCAGCCTCCGGACTAGCGGGGTCACAGATACGCAGTATTTT. This encodes CASSLRTSGVTDTQYF.

J is TRBJ2-6 and V is TRBV7-2, with D maybe TRBD1 (6 bases). This CDR3 is built from 15 residues. Germline CDR1 is SGHTA and CDR2 is FQGNSA. The V end was cut by 5 bases, the J end by 2 bases, with 10 bases between. CDR3 in DNA: TGTGCCAGCAGCCAACAGGGCCCTGGGGCCAACGTCCTGACTTTC. It is translated as CASSQQGPGANVLTF.

This chain links TRBV2 with TRBJ2-5; 7 nucleotides line up with TRBD2. Germline V gene data show CDR1 as SNHLY and CDR2 as FYNNEI. J gave up 5 bases and V 3 bases, and 9 bases lay outside the gene matches. This CDR3 comprises 15 residues. The CDR3 DNA reads TGTGCCAGCAGTGAGAGGGAGGGAGGGAGCGAGACCCAGTACTTC. It is translated as CASSEREGGSETQYF.

The J gene is TRBJ2-2, the V gene TRBV2; D not certain. The CDR3 loop spans 15 amino acids. V was clipped by 6 bases and J by 0 bases, with 11 bases between them. The V gene's germline CDR1 is SNHLY and CDR2 FYNNEI. CDR3: CASRGSDSNTGELFF. The CDR3 region has the DNA TGTGCCAGCAGGGGAAGCGATTCGAACACCGGGGAGCTGTTTTTT.

The chain recombines TRBV6-5 with TRBJ1-1; D is perhaps TRBD1 (5 bases). With 7 bases removed from V and 3 bases from J, the gap between germline ends came to 18 bases. Germline CDR1 is MNHEY and CDR2 is SVGAGI. The CDR3 length is 15 residues. CDR3 residues: CASTTQGGGYTEAFF. DNA of the CDR3: TGTGCCAGCACTACTCAGGGAGGTGGGTACACTGAAGCTTTCTTT.

This chain links TRBV6-5 with TRBJ2-1; the match to TRBD2 covers 10 bases. The CDR3 totals 14 residues. Germline CDR1 and CDR2: MNHEY and SVGAGI. J was trimmed by 4 bases and V by 5 bases; bases with no gene match: 2. The CDR3, as DNA: TGTGCCAGCAGTCTTAGCGGGGGGTACAATGAGCAGTTCTTC. Translation gives CASSLSGGYNEQFF.

V gene TRBV2 combines with J gene TRBJ2-5, with D perhaps TRBD1 (5 bases). Germline-derived CDR1 and CDR2 are SNHLY and FYNNEI. The CDR3 has 13 amino acids. Trimming removed 2 bases at V and 3 bases at J, with 7 bases between. DNA of the CDR3: TGTGCCAGCAGTGAACAGGGTGAAGAGACCCAGTACTTC. Its translation: CASSEQGEETQYF.

The chain recombines TRBV5-4 with TRBJ2-5; the D is unclear. The germline V gene encodes CDR1 SGHNT and CDR2 YYREEE (reference sequence). V was shortened by 3 bases and J by 1 base, with 10 bases between the two germline ends. The CDR3 totals 14 residues. CDR3 region: CASSSPESQETQYF. The DNA for the CDR3 is TGTGCCAGCAGCTCCCCGGAATCCCAAGAGACCCAGTACTTC.